This T cell receptor (beta chain) was retrieved from a study of blood T cell repertoires in COVID-19. Study as a whole: Researchers got acute and convalescent COVID-19 samples from the United States, Italy and Spain.

The repertoire was sequenced with immunoSEQ multiplex PCR; TCRdb's copy has only in-frame clones and lacks some. The sample includes about 300,000 clones, around 88% of them seen just once. Material for sequencing was peripheral blood. The TCR was taken from a woman between 25 and 40 years old who had recovered from COVID-19.

Here the CDR3 reads CASSPYRGDNDEQFF. CDR3 sequence (DNA): TGTGCCAGCAGCCCGTACAGGGGCGACAATGATGAGCAGTTCTTC. V and J are TRBV7-8 and TRBJ2-1; 7 bases are a match to TRBD1. Germline CDR1 and CDR2: SGHVS and FQNEAQ. There are 15 residues in the CDR3. V was clipped by 5 bases and J by 8 bases; unmatched bases: 12.